The source of this T cell receptor (beta chain) is a study of cytomegalovirus exposure and HLA in healthy donors. The PCR ran on 60 Vbeta and 13 Jbeta primers. The repertoire was sequenced with immunoSEQ multiplex PCR; TCRdb's copy has only in-frame clones and lacks some. The profile shows around 98,000 clones, around 70% of them singletons. The V and J ends lost 3 bases and 1 base, in that order; junction bases with no gene match: 2. This CDR3 region has 15 residues. Germline V gene sequence: CDR1 SQVTM, CDR2 ANQGSEA. The sample consisted of PBMCs. The clonotype originates from a female donor in good health and CMV-seronegative. V is TRBV29-1 and J is TRBJ1-5; TRBD1 matches 11 bases. The CDR3 nucleotides are TGCAGCGTTGACGGACAGGGGGCCAGCAATCAGCCCCAGCATTTT. This encodes CSVDGQGASNQPQHF.